This T cell receptor (beta chain) came from a study of regulatory T cells in long-lasting Graves disease. CDR3-region Arm-PCR and iRepertoire HTBI primers produced the TCR beta libraries. TCRdb re-called the multiplex PCR reads with MiXCR, one entry per CDR3 protein. The data show 400,000 to 550,000 distinct CDR3 sequences, about 16% seen once. V shed 4 bases and J 4 bases; nucleotides not matched to a gene: 20. Germline V gene sequence: CDR1 KGHDR, CDR2 SFDVKD. This CDR3 has 21 amino acids. Time point described: newly diagnosed GD, antithyroid drugs for less than 3 months. From RNA extracted from PBMCs, the TCR library was made. This clonotype occurred many times. Another study also made use of these data, one on T cells in Graves' hyperthyroidism and ophthalmopathy.

This receptor was taken from a woman in her 30s with Graves disease. V and J are TRBV24-1 and TRBJ2-5, with TRBD2 identical over 13 bases. The starting material was peripheral blood mononuclear cells (PBMCs), obtained at new diagnosis, from a patient treated with antithyroid drugs. The CDR3 spells CATSDPADRAGLAGEGETQYF. In nucleotides, the CDR3 is TGTGCCACCAGTGACCCGGCGGACAGGGCCGGACTAGCGGGAGAAGGAGAGACCCAGTACTTC.